This record looks at one T cell receptor (beta chain) sequence and its context. The antigen is undetermined. These data originate in a study of T-cell memory formation after mild COVID-19. Findings of the study overall: A subset of responding clones appeared in pre-infection memory, suggesting cross-reactive memory joined. Second-wave clones peaking on day 37 lacked confirmed SARS-CoV-2 specificity.

TCRdb reprocessed the 5' RACE reads via MiXCR and lists one record per CDR3 protein. The sample records fewer than 140,000 distinct CDR3 sequences, 9.5% to 15% being singletons. This clonotype was obtained from an adult woman who had mild COVID-19 (a few samples of this study predate the infection). Cell type and time point are not known. Sequenced: PBMCs or a T cell subset sorted from them (not recorded which).

CDR3 amino acids: CASSPGVLNEQFF. In nucleotides, the CDR3 is TGTGCCAGCAGCCCAGGGGTGCTTAATGAGCAGTTCTTC. This chain links TRBV7-9 with TRBJ2-1; maybe TRBD1 (6 bases). V shed 5 bases and J shed 7 bases, with 12 bases lying between them. The CDR3 spans 13 residues. Germline lookup yields CDR1 SEHNR and CDR2 FQNEAQ (reference sequence).